This T cell receptor (beta chain) originates from a study of OX40 agonist ivuxolimab in advanced cancers. About the research overall: Head and neck, renal cell, melanoma or hepatocellular carcinoma were the cancers that dose-escalation patients had. Treatment received earlier with anti-PD-1, anti-PD-L1 or anti-CTLA-4 agents was allowed, and roughly 40% had some.

The germline V gene has CDR1 MNHEY and CDR2 SVGAGI. Trimming cost V 2 bases and J 6 bases, with 2 bases left between them. CDR3 length: 12 amino acids. Method: immunoSEQ multiplex PCR; TCRdb's copy keeps in-frame clones and lacks some. The table shows about 59,000 clones, with over 80% occurring only once. This clone has only a few counts. The same CDR3 also results from other DNA sequences found in this sample. This receptor was obtained from an adult with an advanced solid tumor such as melanoma, head and neck, liver or kidney cancer. The rearrangement joins TRBV6-5 to TRBJ1-6; D not certain. Sample: CD4+ or CD8+ T cells sorted from blood, taken in a trial of the OX40 agonist ivuxolimab. The CDR3 loop reads CASSYPNSPLHF. In DNA, the CDR3 is TGTGCCAGCAGTTACCCTAATTCACCCCTCCACTTT.